This entry describes one T cell receptor beta chain. This clonotype occurred many times. Base qualities are not provided; no much larger clone lies one nucleotide away. Synthesis of TCR cDNA relied on 5'RACE template switching, a step that introduced a universal primer site along with unique molecular identifiers. Priming of cDNA synthesis was performed from both the TCR alpha and TCR beta constant segments. Two PCR steps were used to amplify libraries, with sample barcodes and sequencing adapters being added in the second step. Sequencing of libraries was done on Illumina HiSeq 2500 (2x100 bp) or NovaSeq (2x150 bp). In the authors' own workflow: Reads were demultiplexed and collapsed into UMI consensus sequences with MIGEC, and V(D)J alignment was performed with MiXCR. Vaccine-responding clonotypes were identified with edgeR using replicate PBMC samples, with FDR below 0.01 and a log2 fold change above 5 up to day 15 being required. CD4 or CD8 identity was assigned to each bulk clonotype according to whether the clonotype was present at higher abundance in the sequenced CD4 repertoire or the sequenced CD8 repertoire. Clonotype frequencies in memory subsets were weighted by FACS-sorted cell numbers to estimate each clone's distribution across memory phenotypes. TCRdb itself trimmed the public reads at Q25 with fastp, ran MiXCR and retained productive beta chains. CDR3 protein duplicates are merged, each entry listing the most common genes and DNA. The V and J calls were not made by the authors but by TCRdb's processing. The sample table lists 25,000 to 30,000 distinct CDR3 sequences, 5% to 6% of them with a count of one. The top ten hold 10% to 15% of the sample.

Interpreted using the paper, the treatment or condition label stands for: live attenuated yellow fever vaccine strain. PBMCs were isolated from peripheral blood using a standard Ficoll-Paque protocol. The RNeasy Micro Kit was used to extract RNA from sorted memory subsets. This entry is derived from a study of T cells after yellow fever vaccination (dated by TCRdb to about 2019). Some background on the complete study: Staining for CD3, CD45RA, CCR7 and CD95 was used to sort memory subsets (EM, EMRA, CM and Tscm) on a BD FACS Aria III. To follow T-cell clones before and after primary and booster YFV17D yellow fever vaccination, bulk TCR alpha and beta repertoires were sequenced over time. Memory subsets were sorted on days 0, 15 and 45 and at 18 months after primary vaccination, and on days 0, 15 and 45 after the 30-year booster. Libraries from fractions with low cell numbers were prepared with the SMART-Seq v4 Ultra Low Input RNA kit. Two healthy male donors, one aged 18 to 30 and one aged 30 to 40 years, were included in the cohort. Blood was collected at multiple timepoints before and after primary and secondary immunization, and bulk PBMC replicates and cell subsets were isolated. General conclusions and limits of the study: Most clones expanded after primary vaccination (96% of CD4 and around 88% of CD8) were re-detected after the booster, suggesting that broad memory maintenance occurred. Because abundant contaminating clonotypes from the bulk population could be contained in FACS-sorted repertoires, computational filtering was required. A small share of clonotypes was detected in both CD4 and CD8 compartments, with the overlap likely arising from convergent recombination. On day 0, almost all vaccine-responding clonotypes were below detection in the sorted memory subsets. Compared with the primary T-cell response, the secondary T-cell response was weaker but faster, peaking on day 5 rather than day 15. The study included only a couple of donors, which limits how far the findings can be generalized.

From the cysteine through the phenylalanine, the CDR3 covers 13 amino acids. Only the CDR3 DNA stays, 39 bases, in frame from base 1. The germline V gene (reference sequence) provides CDR1 SEHNR and CDR2 FQNEAQ. V loses 5 bases, J loses 3 bases, and the germline ends lie 10 bases apart. This TCR was sampled from a young man who received the YFV17D yellow fever vaccine. The sample in question was PBMCs, either bulk or a sorted T-cell subset (CD4+, CD8+, memory, or dextramer-sorted; not recorded which), obtained 15 days after the yellow fever booster vaccination. The chain joins TRBV7-9 to TRBJ1-1, with the D gene too uncertain to name. The sequenced DNA is TGTGCCAGCAGCCCCCGCCAGGACACTGAAGCTTTCTTT. Its amino acids are CASSPRQDTEAFF.